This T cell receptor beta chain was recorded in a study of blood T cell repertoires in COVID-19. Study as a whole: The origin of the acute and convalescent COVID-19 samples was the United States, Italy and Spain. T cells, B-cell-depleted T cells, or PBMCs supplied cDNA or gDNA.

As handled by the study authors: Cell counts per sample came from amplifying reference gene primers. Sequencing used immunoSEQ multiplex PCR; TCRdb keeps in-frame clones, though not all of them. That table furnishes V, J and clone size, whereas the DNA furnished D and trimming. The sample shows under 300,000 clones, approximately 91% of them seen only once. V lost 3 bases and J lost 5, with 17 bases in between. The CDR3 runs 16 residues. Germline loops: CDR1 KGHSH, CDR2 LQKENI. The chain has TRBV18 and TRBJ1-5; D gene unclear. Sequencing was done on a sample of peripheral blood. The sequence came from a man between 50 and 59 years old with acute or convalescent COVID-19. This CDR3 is CASSPSGTLGDQPQHF. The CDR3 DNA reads TGTGCCAGCTCACCCTCTGGAACCCTGGGAGATCAGCCCCAGCATTTT. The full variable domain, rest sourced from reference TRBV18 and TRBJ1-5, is NAGVMQNPRHLVRRRGQEARLRCSPMKGHSHVYWYRQLPEEGLKFMVYLQKENIIDESGMPKERFSAEFPKEGPSILRIQQVVRGDSAAYFCASSPSGTLGDQPQHFGDGTRLSIL.